Shown below are 18 T cell receptor beta chains from a single sample sequenced in a study of shared clonotypes between healthy human individuals. Produced via immunoSEQ multiplex PCR; TCRdb's table is partial and in-frame only. The sample shows a few million clones, approximately 92% of them seen only once. The sequencing input was naive CD4+ T cells sorted from blood. Subset meaning: CD45RA+ positively selected. The source is a young man in good health.

The rearrangement joins TRBV7-9 to TRBJ2-5, with 9 positions matching TRBD1. The CDR3 has 17 amino acids. Trimming at V came to 5 bases and at J to 5 bases, leaving 15 bases not matched to a gene. Germline V gene data show CDR1 as SEHNR and CDR2 as FQNEAQ (reference sequence). CDR3 in DNA: TGTGCCAGCAGCCCGAGCGAGAGGACAGGGGTCTTCGAGACCCAGTACTTC. Its protein product is CASSPSERTGVFETQYF.

This chain links TRBV9 with TRBJ2-2; perhaps TRBD1 as D (5 bases). V lost 0 bases and J lost 4, with 13 bases in between. The CDR3 has 16 residues. Germline CDR1 SGDLS, CDR2 YYNGEE. CDR3 sequence (DNA): TGTGCCAGCAGCGTAGTGAAGGGGATGGGCACCGGGGAGCTGTTTTTT. Translating gives CASSVVKGMGTGELFF. The variable domain in full, completed from reference TRBV9 and TRBJ2-2, reads DSGVTQTPKHLITATGQRVTLRCSPRSGDLSVYWYQQSLDQGLQFLIQYYNGEERAKGNILERFSAQQFPDLHSELNLSSLELGDSALYFCASSVVKGMGTGELFFGEGSRLTVL.

The chain employs TRBV6-1 and TRBJ2-5, with D perhaps matching TRBD1 (5 bases). Germline values: CDR1 MNHNS, CDR2 SASEGT. The CDR3 contains 13 residues. V gave up 7 bases and J gave up 5 bases, with 14 bases separating them. CDR3 coding DNA: TGTGCCAGCACCGGCAGGGTCGGGGAGACCCAGTACTTC. This gives the protein CASTGRVGETQYF.

The gene calls are TRBV10-3 and TRBJ2-4; no firm D call. The germline V and J ends were trimmed by 4 bases and 1 base, with 8 bases remaining between them. This CDR3 region has 14 residues. Per the germline V gene, CDR1 is ENHRY and CDR2 is SYGVKD. Here the CDR3 reads CAISGGPAKNIQYF. DNA for the CDR3: TGTGCCATCAGTGGGGGTCCTGCCAAAAACATTCAGTACTTC.

Concerning this clone: The sample carries other DNA sequences with the same CDR3. This chain joins TRBV18 and TRBJ2-7; the D call may be TRBD1 or TRBD2 (5 bases each). The germline V and J ends were trimmed by 6 bases and 3 bases, with 12 bases remaining between them. From germline, CDR1 is KGHSH and CDR2 LQKENI. The CDR3 length is 13 residues. The CDR3 DNA reads TGTGCCAGCTCTCTCGGGGCGAGCTACGAGCAGTACTTC. As protein: CASSLGASYEQYF.

This clone appeared a few times. The chain carries TRBV6-5 and TRBJ1-6, with TRBD1 identical over 7 bases. The CDR3 has 13 residues. V lost 4 bases and J lost 15; bases outside the gene matches: 9. Germline V lookup: CDR1 MNHEY, CDR2 SVGAGI. CDR3 DNA sequence: TGTGCCAGCAGTTCCCTGACAGGGTGGGGCCTCCACTTT. Protein product: CASSSLTGWGLHF.

The genes are TRBV27 and TRBJ2-1, with 12 bases identical to TRBD2. In germline, CDR1 is MNHEY, CDR2 SMNVEV (reference sequence). The CDR3 consists of 19 residues. J was trimmed by 4 bases and V by 7 bases; bases with no gene match: 17. CDR3 DNA: TGTGCCAGCAAAATCGGACCCGAACCGACTAGCGGGGGATACAATGAGCAGTTCTTC. Protein sequence: CASKIGPEPTSGGYNEQFF.

This clone has just one count. V usage is TRBV5-4 and J usage is TRBJ1-1, with D unclear. Trimming stripped 4 bases from V and 6 bases from J, with 13 bases between. The CDR3 has 13 amino acids. CDR1 SGHNT and CDR2 YYREEE come from the germline V gene (reference sequence). CDR3 protein: CASSPAKFAEAFF. Here the CDR3 DNA reads TGTGCCAGCAGCCCAGCCAAGTTTGCTGAAGCTTTCTTT.

The J gene is TRBJ1-1, the V gene TRBV4-3, with D possibly being TRBD1 (6 bases). Trimming shortened V by 0 bases and J by 6 bases, and 14 bases separated the two germline ends. Germline lookup yields CDR1 LGHNA and CDR2 YSLEER. The CDR3 is 15 amino acids. The CDR3 coding sequence is TGCGCCAGCAGCCAAGATCGACAGGTCGTGCCTGAAGCTTTCTTT. It codes for CASSQDRQVVPEAFF.

The V and J genes are TRBV7-8 and TRBJ2-3, with 11 positions matching TRBD2. The CDR3 contains 20 residues. CDR1 SGHVS and CDR2 FQNEAQ come from the germline V gene. The V and J ends lost 5 bases and 0 bases, in that order; junction bases with no gene match: 16. CDR3 loop: CASSTTSGVVLTPSTDTQYF. The CDR3 DNA follows: TGTGCCAGCAGCACGACTAGCGGGGTCGTACTAACTCCTAGCACAGATACGCAGTATTTT.

This clone showed up just once. The rearrangement uses TRBV6-6 and TRBJ2-3; unclear D gene. Germline loops: CDR1 MNHNY, CDR2 SVGAGI (reference sequence). With 8 bases removed from V and 2 bases from J, the gap between germline ends came to 11 bases. This CDR3 contains 13 residues. The chain's CDR3 is CASHPRTTDTQYF. The CDR3 DNA is TGTGCCAGCCATCCGAGGACCACAGATACGCAGTATTTT.

The J gene is TRBJ2-2, the V gene TRBV7-8; D is possibly TRBD1 or TRBD2 (6 bases each). Trimming removed 5 bases at V and 4 bases at J, with 17 bases between. CDR1 is SGHVS and CDR2 is FQNEAQ in the germline V gene. This CDR3 is built from 16 residues. The CDR3 here is CASSLGPGGFTGELFF. CDR3 bases: TGTGCCAGCAGCCTAGGCCCCGGGGGCTTCACCGGGGAGCTGTTTTTT. Full variable domain (rest looked up from reference TRBV7-8 and TRBJ2-2): GAGVSQSPRYKVAKRGQDVALRCDPISGHVSLFWYQQALGQGPEFLTYFQNEAQLDKSGLPSDRFFAERPEGSVSTLKIQRTQQEDSAVYLCASSLGPGGFTGELFFGEGSRLTVL.

The chain is built from TRBV5-4 and TRBJ1-1; D call uncertain. Per the germline V gene, CDR1 is SGHNT and CDR2 is YYREEE (reference sequence). The CDR3 totals 15 residues. Trimming stripped 0 bases from V and 3 bases from J, with 12 bases between. The CDR3 DNA is TGTGCCAGCAGCTTGGCAGGCCCGGGTTACACTGAAGCTTTCTTT. It specifies CASSLAGPGYTEAFF.

The rearrangement joins TRBV6-1 to TRBJ2-5; TRBD1 is a possible D gene (5 bases). The J call may be mistaken, given a closer DNA end match to TRBJ2-7. The CDR3 is 13 residues long. Germline assignment: CDR1 MNHNS and CDR2 SASEGT. DNA for the CDR3: TGTGCCAGCACGGCAGGGCCTTGGGCCGAGCAGTACTTC. Its translation: CASTAGPWAEQYF.

This chain uses TRBV18 with TRBJ1-1, with 8 bases identical to TRBD1. This CDR3 region has 16 residues. V shed 6 bases and J 4 bases; nucleotides not matched to a gene: 13. CDR1 and CDR2 from the germline V gene are KGHSH and LQKENI. The CDR3 protein is CASSPDPGGSSTEAFF. In DNA, the CDR3 is TGTGCCAGCTCGCCAGACCCAGGGGGCAGTAGCACTGAAGCTTTCTTT. Full variable domain (missing parts from reference TRBV18 and TRBJ1-1): NAGVMQNPRHLVRRRGQEARLRCSPMKGHSHVYWYRQLPEEGLKFMVYLQKENIIDESGMPKERFSAEFPKEGPSILRIQQVVRGDSAAYFCASSPDPGGSSTEAFFGQGTRLTVV.

This chain connects TRBV19 to TRBJ2-5, with D uncertain. The CDR3 is 13 residues long. The V gene's germline CDR1 is LNHDA and CDR2 SQIVND (reference sequence). The V end was cut by 3 bases, the J end by 1 base, with 6 bases between. The CDR3 sequence is CASSIAFQETQYF. CDR3 nucleotides: TGTGCCAGTAGTATTGCATTCCAAGAGACCCAGTACTTC.

The chain recombines TRBV30 with TRBJ1-1; a weak D match, TRBD1 (6 bases). Germline V gene sequence: CDR1 GTSNPN, CDR2 SVGIG (reference sequence). The CDR3 runs to 15 residues. V lost 6 bases to trimming and J lost 10 bases, with 27 bases between them. The CDR3 nucleotides read TGTGCCTGCACTGGTAGGGGGGACGCTCTTGGAGGAGCTTTCTTT. It is translated as CACTGRGDALGGAFF.

About this clone itself: The same CDR3 arises from other DNA sequences in this sample as well. This chain connects TRBV6-5 to TRBJ2-7, with D possibly being TRBD1 (5 bases). V lost 5 bases, J lost 3 bases, and 8 bases lay in between. The length of the CDR3 is 12 residues. Looked up from germline, CDR1 is MNHEY and CDR2 is SVGAGI. DNA for the CDR3: TGTGCCAGCAGTCCTCAGGGCTACGAGCAGTACTTC. Its translation is CASSPQGYEQYF.